Following are 29 T cell receptor beta chains from one sample sequenced in a study of CD4 T cells in relation to SARS-CoV-2 and coronaviruses. Before the COVID-19 pandemic, during about 2011-2019, CD4+ T cells were taken from unexposed donors. After around nine days of culture, CD4+ T cells were isolated. The repertoire was sequenced with immunoSEQ multiplex PCR; TCRdb's copy has only in-frame clones and lacks some. This sample has about 16,000 clones, with over 75% found just once. These TCRs' antigens remain unknown. The sample comprised CD4+ T cells from PBMCs, cultured in vitro. These receptor sequences come from a human donor in good health.

V is TRBV29-1 and J is TRBJ1-1; D uncertain. There are 15 residues in the CDR3. CDR1 and CDR2 (germline): SQVTM, ANQGSEA. Deletions cut 1 base from V and 0 bases from J, with 12 bases between. CDR3 bases: TGCAGCGTTGAAGGCTCCGTCGTGGTGAACACTGAAGCTTTCTTT. Translation gives CSVEGSVVVNTEAFF. The variable domain in full, with the rest retrieved from reference TRBV29-1 and TRBJ1-1, is SAVISQKPSRDICQRGTSLTIQCQVDSQVTMMFWYRQQPGQSLTLIATANQGSEATYESGFVIDKFPISRPNLTFSTLTVSNMSPEDSSIYLCSVEGSVVVNTEAFFGQGTRLTVV.

The rearrangement links TRBV10-3 to TRBJ2-6, with 9 bases lining up with TRBD1. CDR1 is ENHRY and CDR2 is SYGVKD in the germline V gene. J gave up 0 bases and V 10 bases, and 7 bases lay outside the gene matches. The CDR3 covers 16 residues. CDR3 sequence: CATGQGSNSGANVLTF. CDR3 nucleotide sequence: TGTGCCACCGGACAGGGGTCAAACTCTGGGGCCAACGTCCTGACTTTC.

The chain carries TRBV5-1 and TRBJ1-4, with D possibly TRBD1 on 6 matching bases. Germline CDR1 and CDR2: SGHRS and YFSETQ. Deletions cut 4 bases from V and 7 bases from J, with 17 bases between. The CDR3 length is 15 residues. CDR3: CASSMEGGAIEKLFF. CDR3 DNA sequence: TGCGCCAGCAGCATGGAGGGGGGGGCTATTGAAAAACTGTTTTTT.

The chain has TRBV7-9 and TRBJ1-4, with D uncertain. The germline V gene has CDR1 SEHNR and CDR2 FQNEAQ (reference sequence). This CDR3 region has 13 residues. V was shortened by 1 base and J by 8 bases, with 8 bases between the two germline ends. CDR3 amino acids: CASSLDLGEKLFF. DNA for the CDR3: TGTGCCAGCAGCTTAGATTTGGGGGAAAAACTGTTTTTT.

CDR3 protein: CASSVRQGSGGELFF. The CDR3 coding sequence is TGTGCCAGCAGCGTGAGGCAGGGCTCGGGCGGGGAGCTGTTTTTT. This rearrangement joins TRBV9 to TRBJ2-2; possibly TRBD1 for D (5 bases). The CDR3 is made up of 15 amino acids. The germline V gene has CDR1 SGDLS and CDR2 YYNGEE. V was cut by 2 bases and J by 7 bases, with 15 bases left in between.

This clone was observed a handful of times. J is TRBJ2-7 and V is TRBV27; D is unclear. Germline lookup yields CDR1 MNHEY and CDR2 SMNVEV (reference sequence). Trimming took 1 base from V and 6 from J, leaving 7 bases between them. CDR3 length: 12 residues. CDR3 sequence: CASSLLFGEQYF. The CDR3 DNA sequence: TGTGCCAGCAGTTTATTATTCGGCGAGCAGTACTTC.

This chain connects TRBV6-2 or TRBV6-3 to TRBJ1-6; no reliable D call. The CDR3 is made up of 16 amino acids. V gave up 5 bases and J gave up 7 bases, with 18 bases separating them. Germline CDR1 and CDR2: MNHEY and SVGEGT. This CDR3 reads CASSDRAPRGNSPLHF. The CDR3, as DNA: TGTGCCAGCAGTGACCGCGCCCCCAGAGGCAATTCACCCCTCCACTTT.

This chain connects TRBV5-1 to TRBJ1-1; D remains ambiguous. Trimming pared 1 base from V and 3 bases from J, leaving 10 bases between. Germline V gene data show CDR1 as SGHRS and CDR2 as YFSETQ. This CDR3 has 14 residues. This chain's CDR3 is CASSLISKDTEAFF. The CDR3 coding sequence is TGCGCCAGCAGCTTGATCTCAAAGGACACTGAAGCTTTCTTT.

The gene calls are TRBV6-1 and TRBJ2-7; the match to TRBD1 covers 9 bases. CDR1 and CDR2 (germline): MNHNS, SASEGT. The CDR3 totals 14 residues. With V trimmed by 3 bases and J by 6 bases, 6 bases remained unmatched. The CDR3 nucleotides read TGTGCCAGCAGTGAGGGACAGGGCGGCTCCGAGCAGTACTTC. Amino acid sequence: CASSEGQGGSEQYF.

The CDR3 is CASSLDQENTGELFF. In DNA, the CDR3 is TGTGCCAGCAGCTTAGATCAGGAGAACACCGGGGAGCTGTTTTTT. This chain joins TRBV11-2 and TRBJ2-2; D ambiguous. This CDR3 is 15 amino acids long. Germline V gene data show CDR1 as SGHAT and CDR2 as FQNNGV. V was shortened by 0 bases and J by 1 base, with 6 bases between the two germline ends.

The chain joins TRBV5-1 to TRBJ2-3, with 12 bases lining up with TRBD2. The CDR3 runs 16 residues. Germline V gene sequence: CDR1 SGHRS, CDR2 YFSETQ. Trimming at V came to 4 bases and at J to 5 bases, leaving 8 bases not matched to a gene. The CDR3 bases are TGCGCCAGCAGCACCCTAGCGGGAGGGCCTGGAGATACGCAGTATTTT. It specifies CASSTLAGGPGDTQYF. Complete variable domain (other parts from reference TRBV5-1 and TRBJ2-3): KAGVTQTPRYLIKTRGQQVTLSCSPISGHRSVSWYQQTPGQGLQFLFEYFSETQRNKGNFPGRFSGRQFSNSRSEMNVSTLELGDSALYLCASSTLAGGPGDTQYFGPGTRLTVL.

The chain is built from TRBV28 and TRBJ2-7, with 10 positions matching TRBD2. With 4 bases clipped from V and 0 bases from J, the junction kept 9 bases outside the gene matches. Germline V gene lookup returns CDR1 MDHEN and CDR2 SYDVKM. The CDR3 runs 17 residues. CDR3 nucleotides: TGTGCCAGCAGTTCAGAGCGGGAGGGCCCTTCCTCCTACGAGCAGTACTTC. Translation: CASSSEREGPSSYEQYF.

The chain carries TRBV2 and TRBJ2-1; 14 nucleotides line up with TRBD2. V was pared by 10 bases and J by 9 bases, with 8 bases of the junction left unmatched. The CDR3 runs 14 residues. Germline CDR1 is SNHLY and CDR2 is FYNNEI. The CDR3 nucleotides read TGTGCCACCGGGACTAGCGGGAGTCTGGGTGAGCAGTTCTTC. Translation gives CATGTSGSLGEQFF.

The chain combines TRBV2 with TRBJ1-1; a possible D gene is TRBD1 (6 bases). Trimming pared 8 bases from V and 4 bases from J, leaving 17 bases between. Germline loops: CDR1 SNHLY, CDR2 FYNNEI. This CDR3 has 14 amino acids. Here the CDR3 reads CASRRLQGGTEAFF. The CDR3 bases are TGTGCCAGCCGCCGGCTACAGGGTGGCACTGAAGCTTTCTTT. Full variable domain (rest looked up from reference TRBV2 and TRBJ1-1): EPEVTQTPSHQVTQMGQEVILRCVPISNHLYFYWYRQILGQKVEFLVSFYNNEISEKSEIFDDQFSVERPDGSNFTLKIRSTKLEDSAMYFCASRRLQGGTEAFFGQGTRLTVV.

The chain uses TRBV28 and TRBJ2-7; unclear D gene. Germline values: CDR1 MDHEN, CDR2 SYDVKM. This CDR3 spans 17 amino acids. The V end lost 5 bases, the J end lost 4 bases, and 24 bases lay between the germline ends. The CDR3 DNA reads TGTGCCAGCAGTGAAAACGAATTGGGGTTGGATGGTTACGAGCAGTACTTC. Its translation is CASSENELGLDGYEQYF.

This clone has only one observation. The rearrangement links TRBV6-6 to TRBJ2-7, with D perhaps TRBD1 or TRBD2 (5 bases each). CDR3 length equals 15 residues. V was clipped by 6 bases and J by 1 base, with 16 bases between them. Germline assignment: CDR1 MNHNY and CDR2 SVGAGI (reference sequence). Written as DNA, the CDR3 is TGTGCCAGCAGACGGGACGGTGGGCTTTCCTACGAGCAGTACTTC. Translated: CASRRDGGLSYEQYF.

The chain joins TRBV9 to TRBJ2-7, with 7 bases matching TRBD2. This CDR3 contains 16 residues. Germline-derived CDR1 and CDR2 are SGDLS and YYNGEE. With 5 bases clipped from V and 7 bases from J, the junction kept 18 bases outside the gene matches. The DNA of the CDR3 is TGTGCCAGCAGTCCCCAATATCTAGCGGAGGAGGGGGAGCAGTACTTC. Protein: CASSPQYLAEEGEQYF.

The V call is TRBV28, the J call TRBJ1-2; 10 nucleotides match TRBD1. Germline assignment: CDR1 MDHEN and CDR2 SYDVKM. V was pared by 4 bases and J by 3 bases, with 5 bases of the junction left unmatched. This CDR3 comprises 15 residues. The CDR3, as DNA: TGTGCCAGCAGTTCGGGACAGGGGATAGACTATGGCTACACCTTC. Its protein is CASSSGQGIDYGYTF.

This clone turned up a few times. The chain is built from TRBV6-1 and TRBJ2-1, with 8 bases aligning to TRBD1. Per the germline V gene, CDR1 is MNHNS and CDR2 is SASEGT. CDR3 length: 15 amino acids. With V trimmed by 1 base and J by 10 bases, 9 bases remained unmatched. CDR3 in amino acids: CASSEGQGPTREQFF. DNA of the CDR3: TGTGCCAGCAGTGAAGGACAGGGGCCCACTCGGGAGCAGTTCTTC.

The CDR3 coding sequence is TGTGCCAGCAGTTGGCGGTTATGGGACGAGCAGTACTTC. It is translated as CASSWRLWDEQYF. The chain links TRBV28 to TRBJ2-7; D remains unclear. Trimming cost V 4 bases and J 5 bases, with 12 bases left between them. This CDR3 is built from 13 residues. Germline V lookup: CDR1 MDHEN, CDR2 SYDVKM.

V gene TRBV4-1 combines with J gene TRBJ1-4; TRBD1 matches 7 bases. CDR1 is MGHRA and CDR2 is YSYEKL in the germline V gene. CDR3 length equals 19 residues. J was trimmed by 8 bases and V by 2 bases; bases with no gene match: 20. This CDR3 is CASSQHPGTAKLGGEKLFF. Written as DNA, the CDR3 is TGCGCCAGCAGCCAACACCCTGGGACAGCGAAACTGGGAGGAGAAAAACTGTTTTTT.

A single count supports this clone. The chain carries TRBV6-1 and TRBJ2-1, with D possibly TRBD1 on 5 matching bases. Trimming pared 2 bases from V and 15 bases from J, leaving 20 bases between. Per the germline V gene, CDR1 is MNHNS and CDR2 is SASEGT. The CDR3 spans 14 residues. The CDR3 reads CASSEPGDGHWGFF. For the CDR3, the DNA is TGTGCCAGCAGTGAACCTGGTGATGGACATTGGGGGTTCTTC.

The chain joins TRBV7-9 to TRBJ1-3; 10 bases map to TRBD1. Germline-derived CDR1 and CDR2 are SEHNR and FQNEAQ (reference sequence). This CDR3 region has 15 residues. Germline trimming cut 6 bases from V and 5 bases from J; bases unmatched to any gene: 7. CDR3 DNA sequence: TGTGCCAGCAGAGGGACAGGGGTCGACAGAAACACCATATATTTT. Protein sequence: CASRGTGVDRNTIYF. Combining the CDR3 with reference TRBV7-9 and TRBJ1-3 gives the whole variable domain DTGVSQNPRHKITKRGQNVTFRCDPISEHNRLYWYRQTLGQGPEFLTYFQNEAQLEKSRLLSDRFSAERPKGSFSTLEIQRTEQGDSAMYLCASRGTGVDRNTIYFGEGSWLTVV.

The chain has TRBV5-6 and TRBJ1-2, with a tentative D call TRBD1 (5 bases). Between the trimmed V and J ends, which lost 2 bases and 6 bases, there was a span of 11 bases. Germline V gives CDR1 SGHDT, CDR2 YYEEEE. The length of the CDR3 is 13 residues. The CDR3 region is CASSFVPGNGYTF. DNA for the CDR3: TGTGCCAGCAGCTTTGTTCCAGGGAATGGCTACACCTTC.

This clone came up a few times. In DNA, the CDR3 is TGTGCCACCAGTGGGACAGGAGCTAACTATGGCTACACCTTC. This codes for CATSGTGANYGYTF. V usage is TRBV24-1 and J usage is TRBJ1-2, with 7 bases matching TRBD1. The V segment lost 5 bases and the J segment 0 bases; nucleotides outside the gene matches: 2. This CDR3 is built from 14 residues. Germline values: CDR1 KGHDR, CDR2 SFDVKD.

The chain employs TRBV7-9 and TRBJ2-1, with D perhaps being TRBD1 or TRBD2 (6 bases each). Trimming left V 5 bases short and J 8 bases short, with 16 bases between. The CDR3 loop spans 14 amino acids. Germline CDR1 is SEHNR and CDR2 is FQNEAQ (reference sequence). CDR3 bases: TGTGCCAGCAGCCCCGGGGGCGGGACGGATGAGCAGTTCTTC. Protein sequence: CASSPGGGTDEQFF.

In DNA, the CDR3 is TGTGCCAGTAGTTCCGCTGGGTGGGAGAACACCGGGGAGCTGTTTTTT. Translated: CASSSAGWENTGELFF. The chain has TRBV19 and TRBJ2-2; no reliable D call. V lost 5 bases and J lost 1, with 14 bases in between. CDR3 length equals 16 residues. Per the germline V gene, CDR1 is LNHDA and CDR2 is SQIVND (reference sequence).

The chain carries TRBV5-4 and TRBJ2-1, with 12 bases that match TRBD2. The germline V gene encodes CDR1 SGHNT and CDR2 YYREEE (reference sequence). V shed 4 bases, J shed 4 bases, and the junction held 12 bases outside the gene matches. The CDR3 has 18 amino acids. CDR3 DNA sequence: TGTGCCAGCAGCCACCCGGTGGCTAGCGGGAGGGGGTACAATGAGCAGTTCTTC. It codes for CASSHPVASGRGYNEQFF.

The chain has TRBV7-2 and TRBJ2-7; D is perhaps TRBD1 (6 bases). Trimming left V 5 bases short and J 5 bases short, with 16 bases between. The CDR3 covers 14 residues. Looked up from germline, CDR1 is SGHTA and CDR2 is FQGNSA. The CDR3 DNA sequence: TGTGCCAGCAGCCCGACAGGAGTATCCCACGAGCAGTACTTC. Encoded protein: CASSPTGVSHEQYF.